The rows below give T cell receptor beta chains drawn from one sample of a study of T cells after yellow fever vaccination. TCRdb called the 5' RACE reads again in MiXCR, with one record for every CDR3 protein. The data hold under 350,000 distinct CDR3 sequences, with 4.1% observed a single time. Sequencing was performed on PBMCs, taken 5 days after the yellow fever booster vaccination. These receptors were collected from a man between 18 and 29 years old who received the YFV17D yellow fever vaccine. The CDR3 runs from the conserved cysteine through the conserved F or W. A D gene is named only where the DNA matches it firmly. Some rows have no size entry. The others give once, few or many, or a class for an expanded clone.

CDR3 protein: CASSQGRPGQETQYF
CDR3 DNA: TGTGCCAGCAGCCAGGGCCGACCCGGACAAGAGACCCAGTACTTC
D gene: -
clone size: many
V gene: TRBV7-2
CDR3 length: 15
J gene: TRBJ2-5

CDR3 protein: CASSHFGPNTEAFF
CDR3 DNA: TGCGCCAGCAGCCATTTCGGACCGAACACTGAAGCTTTCTTT
D gene: -
clone size: few
V gene: TRBV4-1
CDR3 length: 14
J gene: TRBJ1-1

CDR3 protein: CASSQSNGSITDTQYF
CDR3 DNA: TGTGCCAGCAGCCAATCTAACGGGTCCATCACAGATACGCAGTATTTT
D gene: -
clone size: few
V gene: TRBV4-2
CDR3 length: 16
J gene: TRBJ2-3

CDR3 protein: CSARAGWAEAFF
CDR3 DNA: TGCAGTGCTAGGGCCGGTTGGGCTGAAGCTTTCTTT
D gene: -
clone size: -
V gene: TRBV20-1
CDR3 length: 12
J gene: TRBJ1-1

CDR3 protein: CASSLIQGNEKLFF
CDR3 DNA: TGCGCCAGCAGCCTCATACAGGGGAACGAAAAACTGTTTTTT
D gene: TRBD1
clone size: few
V gene: TRBV4-1
CDR3 length: 14
J gene: TRBJ1-4

CDR3 protein: CASSSRHSRDADTQYF
CDR3 DNA: TGTGCCAGCAGCTCGAGACACTCCCGAGACGCAGATACGCAGTATTTT
D gene: -
clone size: -
V gene: TRBV7-2
CDR3 length: 16
J gene: TRBJ2-3

CDR3 protein: CASSFLLGGIQTQYF
CDR3 DNA: TGTGCCAGCAGCTTTCTTCTGGGTGGGATTCAGACCCAGTACTTC
D gene: -
clone size: few
V gene: TRBV7-9
CDR3 length: 15
J gene: TRBJ2-5

CDR3 protein: CASSQSRQETQYF
CDR3 DNA: TGCGCCAGCAGCCAAAGCAGGCAAGAGACCCAGTACTTC
D gene: -
clone size: many
V gene: TRBV4-3
CDR3 length: 13
J gene: TRBJ2-5

CDR3 protein: CASSFGQGDTGELFF
CDR3 DNA: TGTGCCAGCAGCTTTGGACAGGGGGACACCGGGGAGCTGTTTTTT
D gene: TRBD1
clone size: few
V gene: TRBV11-1
CDR3 length: 15
J gene: TRBJ2-2

CDR3 protein: CSARGTTSNQPQHF
CDR3 DNA: TGCAGTGCTAGGGGGACAACTAGCAATCAGCCCCAGCATTTT
D gene: -
clone size: many
V gene: TRBV20-1
CDR3 length: 14
J gene: TRBJ1-5

CDR3 protein: CASRRQGKGPYEQYF
CDR3 DNA: TGTGCCAGCAGGAGACAGGGGAAGGGCCCCTACGAGCAGTACTTC
D gene: TRBD1
clone size: few
V gene: TRBV25-1
CDR3 length: 15
J gene: TRBJ2-7

CDR3 protein: CASSPVGEKRNTEAFF
CDR3 DNA: TGTGCCAGCTCACCAGTTGGGGAGAAGCGGAACACTGAAGCTTTCTTT
D gene: -
clone size: -
V gene: TRBV18
CDR3 length: 16
J gene: TRBJ1-1

CDR3 protein: CASSLDRSGGPQYF
CDR3 DNA: TGTGCCAGCAGCTTAGATAGGAGCGGGGGACCGCAGTATTTT
D gene: TRBD2
clone size: -
V gene: TRBV11-3
CDR3 length: 14
J gene: TRBJ2-3

CDR3 protein: CASSVHRGEDTQYF
CDR3 DNA: TGTGCCAGCAGCGTGCACAGAGGGGAAGATACGCAGTATTTT
D gene: -
clone size: many
V gene: TRBV9
CDR3 length: 14
J gene: TRBJ2-3

CDR3 protein: CASSSRDTPAGTLHF
CDR3 DNA: TGTGCCAGCAGTTCCCGGGACACTCCGGCGGGGACCCTCCACTTT
D gene: -
clone size: few
V gene: TRBV6-1
CDR3 length: 15
J gene: TRBJ1-6

CDR3 protein: CASITGKNSGELFF
CDR3 DNA: TGCGCCAGCATTACCGGGAAGAACAGCGGGGAGCTGTTTTTT
D gene: -
clone size: -
V gene: TRBV10-2
CDR3 length: 14
J gene: TRBJ2-2

CDR3 protein: CASSKSGGASNQPQHF
CDR3 DNA: TGTGCCAGCAGCAAAAGTGGGGGGGCAAGCAATCAGCCCCAGCATTTT
D gene: -
clone size: -
V gene: TRBV3-1
CDR3 length: 16
J gene: TRBJ1-5

CDR3 protein: CASRPGTGTYNEQFF
CDR3 DNA: TGTGCCAGCAGGCCCGGGACAGGCACCTACAATGAGCAGTTCTTC
D gene: TRBD1
clone size: -
V gene: TRBV6-5
CDR3 length: 15
J gene: TRBJ2-1

CDR3 protein: CASSLSYGADTEAFF
CDR3 DNA: TGCGCCAGCAGCTTGTCTTACGGGGCGGACACTGAAGCTTTCTTT
D gene: -
clone size: many
V gene: TRBV5-1
CDR3 length: 15
J gene: TRBJ1-1

CDR3 protein: CASSRLAGVFNEQFF
CDR3 DNA: TGTGCCAGCAGTCGTCTAGCGGGGGTCTTCAATGAGCAGTTCTTC
D gene: TRBD2
clone size: many
V gene: TRBV2
CDR3 length: 15
J gene: TRBJ2-1

CDR3 protein: CASSQPGQGLYEQYF
CDR3 DNA: TGCGCCAGCAGCCAACCGGGACAGGGCCTTTACGAGCAGTACTTC
D gene: TRBD1
clone size: many
V gene: TRBV4-3
CDR3 length: 15
J gene: TRBJ2-7

CDR3 protein: CASSLAGTPGETQYF
CDR3 DNA: TGTGCCAGCAGCTTGGCCGGGACGCCAGGAGAGACCCAGTACTTC
D gene: -
clone size: many
V gene: TRBV7-3
CDR3 length: 15
J gene: TRBJ2-5

CDR3 protein: CATRQDHYGYTF
CDR3 DNA: TGTGCCACCCGTCAGGACCACTATGGCTACACCTTC
D gene: -
clone size: -
V gene: TRBV19
CDR3 length: 12
J gene: TRBJ1-2

CDR3 protein: CASSLAATQETQYF
CDR3 DNA: TGTGCCAGCAGCTTAGCGGCCACCCAAGAGACCCAGTACTTC
D gene: -
clone size: few
V gene: TRBV7-2
CDR3 length: 14
J gene: TRBJ2-5

CDR3 protein: CASSYSMGVAPLHF
CDR3 DNA: TGTGCCAGCAGTTACTCGATGGGGGTCGCACCCCTCCACTTT
D gene: -
clone size: many
V gene: TRBV6-5
CDR3 length: 14
J gene: TRBJ1-6

CDR3 protein: CSARGGLSSYNEQFF
CDR3 DNA: TGCAGTGCTAGAGGAGGCCTCAGCTCCTACAATGAGCAGTTCTTC
D gene: -
clone size: few
V gene: TRBV20-1
CDR3 length: 15
J gene: TRBJ2-1

CDR3 protein: CASTERQSLAKNIQYF
CDR3 DNA: TGCGCCAGCACCGAAAGACAGAGCTTAGCCAAAAACATTCAGTACTTC
D gene: -
clone size: many
V gene: TRBV10-2
CDR3 length: 16
J gene: TRBJ2-4

CDR3 protein: CASSHSRGPADTQYF
CDR3 DNA: TGTGCCAGCTCCCACTCGAGGGGCCCGGCGGATACGCAGTATTTT
D gene: -
clone size: many
V gene: TRBV6-6
CDR3 length: 15
J gene: TRBJ2-3

CDR3 protein: CASSRRAQSWETQYF
CDR3 DNA: TGTGCCAGCAGCCGCAGGGCCCAGAGTTGGGAGACCCAGTACTTC
D gene: -
clone size: few
V gene: TRBV5-6
CDR3 length: 15
J gene: TRBJ2-5

CDR3 protein: CASSLTAGSSGNTIYF
CDR3 DNA: TGTGCCAGCAGCTTAACGGCCGGCTCCTCTGGAAACACCATATATTTT
D gene: -
clone size: many
V gene: TRBV7-2
CDR3 length: 16
J gene: TRBJ1-3

CDR3 protein: CASSLSFRTVDDEQFF
CDR3 DNA: TGTGCCAGCAGTTTGTCTTTCCGTACGGTGGACGATGAGCAGTTCTTC
D gene: -
clone size: -
V gene: TRBV27
CDR3 length: 16
J gene: TRBJ2-1

CDR3 protein: CASSWGQGGGYTF
CDR3 DNA: TGTGCCAGCAGTTGGGGACAGGGCGGCGGCTACACCTTC
D gene: TRBD1
clone size: many
V gene: TRBV7-8
CDR3 length: 13
J gene: TRBJ1-2

CDR3 protein: CASSPGYHSGNTIYF
CDR3 DNA: TGTGCCAGCTCACCAGGCTACCACTCTGGAAACACCATATATTTT
D gene: -
clone size: many
V gene: TRBV18
CDR3 length: 15
J gene: TRBJ1-3

CDR3 protein: CASSLGDVYNEQFF
CDR3 DNA: TGTGCCAGCAGCTTAGGGGACGTCTACAATGAGCAGTTCTTC
D gene: -
clone size: few
V gene: TRBV7-3
CDR3 length: 14
J gene: TRBJ2-1

CDR3 protein: CASTGRFSYNEQFF
CDR3 DNA: TGTGCCAGCACCGGACGGTTCTCCTACAATGAGCAGTTCTTC
D gene: -
clone size: -
V gene: TRBV12-3/TRBV12-4
CDR3 length: 14
J gene: TRBJ2-1

CDR3 protein: CASSSHPDRGRNEQYF
CDR3 DNA: TGTGCCAGCAGCAGTCACCCCGACAGGGGGAGGAACGAGCAGTACTTC
D gene: -
clone size: many
V gene: TRBV21-1
CDR3 length: 16
J gene: TRBJ2-7